The rows below give T cell receptor beta chains drawn from one sample of a study of PD-1 blockade in classical Hodgkin lymphoma. TCRdb keeps only in-frame clones here, not all; method: immunoSEQ multiplex PCR. The repertoire includes 17,000 or so clones, 85% of them detected once, and 1% sits in the top ten. The sample was CD4+ T cells from blood, taken at baseline. These receptors were obtained from a human donor with classical Hodgkin lymphoma. The CDR3 runs from the conserved cysteine through the conserved F or W. The D gene is left open where the match is weak. Some rows mark clone size as missing; the rest say once, few, many or name a class of expanded clone.

length,size,V,D,J,CDR3,DNA
14,-,TRBV7-9,-,TRBJ1-1,CASSLRLINTEAFF,TGTGCCAGCAGCTTACGGCTTATTAACACTGAAGCTTTCTTT
15,-,TRBV5-1,-,TRBJ1-4,CASSLEATGGEKLFF,TGCGCCAGCAGCTTGGAGGCGACAGGAGGAGAAAAACTGTTTTTT
15,-,TRBV5-1,-,TRBJ2-7,CASSLGGSSSYEQYF,TGCGCCAGCAGCTTGGGGGGCTCGAGCTCCTACGAGCAGTACTTC
15,-,TRBV15,TRBD2,TRBJ2-3,CATSSGTRSTDTQYF,TGTGCCACCTCATCCGGGACTAGGAGCACAGATACGCAGTATTTT
12,-,TRBV5-1,-,TRBJ2-7,CASSLVGREQYF,TGCGCCAGCAGCTTGGTAGGTCGGGAGCAGTACTTC
13,-,TRBV7-2,-,TRBJ1-1,CASSLQGRTEAFF,TGTGCCAGCAGCTTACAGGGGCGGACTGAAGCTTTCTTT
14,-,TRBV18,TRBD1,TRBJ1-4,CASSQQGRYEKLFF,TGTGCCAGCTCACAACAGGGGAGGTATGAAAAACTGTTTTTT
14,-,TRBV10-2,-,TRBJ2-7,CASSEPGLSYEQYF,TGCGCCAGCAGTGAGCCGGGCCTTTCCTACGAGCAGTACTTC
13,-,TRBV29-1,TRBD2,TRBJ2-7,CSGGAGGPYEQYF,TGCAGCGGGGGAGCGGGAGGGCCCTACGAGCAGTACTTC
13,-,TRBV29-1,-,TRBJ2-1,CSVAQVTYNEQFF,TGCAGCGTAGCACAGGTTACCTACAATGAGCAGTTCTTC
14,-,TRBV6-5,TRBD1,TRBJ2-7,CASSLNRGWNEQYF,TGTGCCAGCAGTTTAAACAGGGGGTGGAACGAGCAGTACTTC
11,-,TRBV7-9,-,TRBJ2-1,CASSLGSEGVF,TGTGCCAGCAGCTTAGGGTCAGAGGGGGTCTTC
17,-,TRBV28,-,TRBJ1-5,CASSFLLGGLGDQPQHF,TGTGCCAGCAGTTTTCTCTTGGGGGGCTTGGGCGATCAGCCCCAGCATTTT
16,-,TRBV10-3,TRBD2,TRBJ2-7,CAIGHTLGGSSYEQYF,TGTGCCATCGGTCACACCCTGGGCGGGAGTTCCTACGAGCAGTACTTC
15,-,TRBV19,-,TRBJ2-5,CASSIGGTYQETQYF,TGTGCCAGTAGTATTGGGGGGACTTACCAAGAGACCCAGTACTTC
13,once,TRBV7-9,-,TRBJ2-3,CASSSRAPDTQYF,TGTGCCAGCAGCTCCAGGGCCCCAGATACGCAGTATTTT
13,-,TRBV27,-,TRBJ2-2,CASSLVLPGELFF,TGTGCCAGCAGTTTAGTCCTTCCCGGGGAGCTGTTTTTT
14,-,TRBV10-3,-,TRBJ2-1,CAISESGGHSEQFF,TGTGCCATCAGTGAGTCGGGGGGACACAGCGAGCAGTTCTTC
13,-,TRBV19,TRBD1,TRBJ1-2,CASTPGQFYGYTF,TGTGCCAGTACCCCGGGACAGTTCTATGGCTACACCTTC
14,-,TRBV7-3,TRBD1,TRBJ2-5,CASSTGTGPETQYF,TGTGCCAGCAGCACCGGGACAGGGCCAGAGACCCAGTACTTC
15,-,TRBV27,-,TRBJ2-5,CASSSMDANQETQYF,TGTGCCAGCAGTTCGATGGACGCCAACCAAGAGACCCAGTACTTC
14,few,TRBV7-9,-,TRBJ1-5,CASSWGQGNQPQHF,TGTGCCAGCAGCTGGGGGCAAGGCAATCAGCCCCAGCATTTT
13,-,TRBV10-3,TRBD1,TRBJ2-5,CAIGSGGEETQYF,TGTGCCATCGGGTCAGGGGGCGAAGAGACCCAGTACTTC
16,-,TRBV14,-,TRBJ1-1,CASSQGGWLMNTEAFF,TGTGCCAGCAGCCAAGGGGGCTGGCTTATGAACACTGAAGCTTTCTTT
15,-,TRBV27,-,TRBJ2-5,CASSLWGHRQETQYF,TGTGCCAGCAGTTTGTGGGGGCACCGCCAAGAGACCCAGTACTTC
15,-,TRBV9,-,TRBJ2-6,CASSGRGAGANVLTF,TGTGCCAGCAGCGGAAGGGGTGCTGGGGCCAACGTCCTGACTTTC
17,-,TRBV4-1,-,TRBJ1-4,CASSQDGGRQKNEKLFF,TGCGCCAGCAGCCAAGATGGGGGGAGACAAAAGAATGAAAAACTGTTTTTT